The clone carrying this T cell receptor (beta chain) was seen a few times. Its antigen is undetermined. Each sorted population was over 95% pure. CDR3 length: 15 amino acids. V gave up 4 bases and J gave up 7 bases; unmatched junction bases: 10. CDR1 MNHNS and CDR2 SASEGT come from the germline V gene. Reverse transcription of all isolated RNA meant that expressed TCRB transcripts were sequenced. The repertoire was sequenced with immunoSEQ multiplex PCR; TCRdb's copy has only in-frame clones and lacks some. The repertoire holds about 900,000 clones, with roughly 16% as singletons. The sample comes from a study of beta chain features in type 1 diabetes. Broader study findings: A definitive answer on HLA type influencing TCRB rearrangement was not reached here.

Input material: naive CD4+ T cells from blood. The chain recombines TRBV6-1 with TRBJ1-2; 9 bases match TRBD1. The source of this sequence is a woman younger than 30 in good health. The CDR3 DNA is TGTGCCAGCAGTGTTGCCGGGACAGGGAATTTTGGCTACACCTTC. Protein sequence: CASSVAGTGNFGYTF.